The clone carrying this T cell receptor (beta chain) was counted only a few times. The data derive from a study of low-dose radiotherapy and immunotherapy resistance in tumors. Study background: It was 1 Gy per fraction every two weeks that Cohort 2 received, adding up to 13 Gy over 26 weeks. The study administered intravenous cyclophosphamide at 200 mg/m2 every two weeks, one day ahead of radiation and immunotherapy.

The CDR3 is 15 amino acids. Germline V CDR1 and CDR2: MNHEY, SMNVEV (reference sequence). V trimming: 7 bases; J trimming: 2 bases; junction bases outside the gene matches: 11. Primers targeting TRAV and TRBV primed first-strand cDNA, covering alpha and beta chains. With a V-primer adapter and a constant-region primer, TCRs were amplified for 20 to 25 PCR cycles. TCRdb re-derived calls from the reads in MiXCR, one entry per CDR3 protein. Of about 91,000 distinct CDR3 sequences in the sample, approximately 22% were seen once. Time point of the sample: after trial treatment. The sample's treatment: LDRT plus nivolumab, ipilimumab, low-dose cyclophosphamide and aspirin (RACIN trial). The donors' regimen was nivolumab, ipilimumab, aspirin, low-dose cyclophosphamide and low-dose radiotherapy.

The material sequenced was PBMCs, taken after low-dose radiotherapy plus immunotherapy. The V and J genes are TRBV27 and TRBJ2-7, with TRBD1 matching over 7 bases. The clonotype originates from a female donor with ovarian cancer. This chain's CDR3 is CASTPFRDSTYEQYF. CDR3 nucleotides: TGTGCCAGCACCCCCTTTCGGGACAGTACCTACGAGCAGTACTTC.